These 21 T cell receptor beta chains came from one sample sequenced in a study of blood T cell repertoires in COVID-19. The table came from immunoSEQ multiplex PCR; TCRdb's copy has only in-frame clones and leaves some out. This sample has hundreds of thousands of clones, with roughly 90% found just once. Sequencing was carried out using peripheral blood. The receptors shown here come from a woman aged 25 to 39 with COVID-19, enrolled during active disease.

This chain joins TRBV5-1 and TRBJ1-3, with 7 nucleotides matching TRBD1. Germline trimming cut 5 bases from V and 1 base from J; bases unmatched to any gene: 6. The CDR3 consists of 15 residues. The germline CDR1 and CDR2 sequences are SGHRS and YFSETQ. CDR3 sequence (DNA): TGCGCCAGCAGAGGGACAGAAGATTCTGGAAACACCATATATTTT. It encodes CASRGTEDSGNTIYF.

This chain connects TRBV12-3 or TRBV12-4 to TRBJ2-3, with a weak D call TRBD1 (5 bases). V lost 3 bases and J 14 bases, leaving 12 bases between the germline ends. CDR3 length equals 11 residues. The CDR3 sequence is CASSLGPTLYF. The CDR3 coding sequence is TGTGCCAGCAGTTTGGGGCCGACCTTGTATTTT.

The chain is built from TRBV5-1 and TRBJ2-6, with TRBD1 identical over 7 bases. Germline values: CDR1 SGHRS, CDR2 YFSETQ. This CDR3 contains 15 residues. J gave up 2 bases and V 4 bases, and 3 bases lay outside the gene matches. DNA for the CDR3: TGCGCCAGCAGCCCCGGACAGGCTGGGGCCAACGTCCTGACTTTC. Translating gives CASSPGQAGANVLTF.

This chain connects TRBV3-1 (or the pseudogene TRBV3-2) to TRBJ2-3; TRBD2 agrees at 10 bases. V was clipped by 0 bases and J by 4 bases; unmatched bases: 13. CDR3 length equals 19 residues. In germline, CDR1 is LGHDT, CDR2 YNNKEL (reference sequence). CDR3 sequence: CASSQERIPSGGVADTQYF. CDR3 nucleotides: TGTGCCAGCAGCCAAGAAAGAATTCCTAGCGGGGGTGTGGCAGATACGCAGTATTTT.

The CDR3 is CASSLDYQETQYF. Here the CDR3 DNA reads TGTGCCAGCAGTTTAGACTACCAAGAGACCCAGTACTTC. V gene TRBV27 combines with J gene TRBJ2-5; unclear D gene. This CDR3 has 13 residues. Trimming took off 2 bases at V and 0 bases at J, with 4 bases between the two ends. Per the germline V gene, CDR1 is MNHEY and CDR2 is SMNVEV (reference sequence).

This sequence joins TRBV18 and TRBJ1-5; the match to TRBD1 covers 8 bases. Trimming cost V 0 bases and J 3 bases; bases outside gene matches: 1. This CDR3 contains 15 residues. The germline CDR1 and CDR2 sequences are KGHSH and LQKENI. In nucleotides, the CDR3 is TGTGCCAGCTCACCACCGGACAGGGCCAATCAGCCCCAGCATTTT. Its protein is CASSPPDRANQPQHF.

This clone came up a few times. The CDR3 bases are TGTGCCAGCAGTGGGACATATGGAAACACCATATATTTT. Translation: CASSGTYGNTIYF. The chain joins TRBV2 to TRBJ1-3; perhaps TRBD1 as D (5 bases). Trimming removed 4 bases at V and 3 bases at J, with 7 bases between. The CDR3 contains 13 residues. Germline CDR1 reads SNHLY; CDR2 reads FYNNEI.

For this clone: The same CDR3 arises from other DNA sequences in this sample as well. The chain joins TRBV6-5 to TRBJ2-7, with 9 nucleotides matching TRBD1. The CDR3 contains 14 residues. Per the germline V gene, CDR1 is MNHEY and CDR2 is SVGAGI. The V gene end was trimmed by 6 bases and the J gene end by 2 bases; junction bases not matched to a gene: 5. The CDR3 region is CASSPGQGAYEQYF. The CDR3 DNA reads TGTGCCAGCAGCCCGGGACAGGGAGCCTACGAGCAGTACTTC.

The gene calls are TRBV7-2 and TRBJ2-7; 10 nucleotides line up with TRBD2. Germline CDR1 and CDR2: SGHTA and FQGNSA. V gave up 0 bases and J gave up 0 bases; unmatched junction bases: 2. This CDR3 is built from 16 residues. The CDR3 region is CASSLASGRSSYEQYF. CDR3 DNA: TGTGCCAGCAGCTTAGCTAGCGGGAGGAGCTCCTACGAGCAGTACTTC.

This chain joins TRBV28 and TRBJ2-5; 9 bases line up with TRBD2. The V gene's germline CDR1 is MDHEN and CDR2 SYDVKM. The CDR3 covers 15 residues. The ends lost 2 bases at V and 5 bases at J; junction bases unmatched: 6. CDR3 DNA sequence: TGTGCCAGCAGTTTAAATGCGGGGGGGAAGGAGACCCAGTACTTC. Its protein is CASSLNAGGKETQYF.

CDR3 coding DNA: TGTGCCAGTTCGGGGGGGACCGGGACAGTCCATTCACCCCTCCACTTT. Amino acids: CASSGGTGTVHSPLHF. The V call is TRBV28, the J call TRBJ1-6; 7 nucleotides match TRBD1. The CDR3 is 16 residues long. Per germline, CDR1 MDHEN and CDR2 SYDVKM. The ends lost 9 bases at V and 8 bases at J; junction bases unmatched: 16.

This chain connects TRBV27 to TRBJ1-4, with D perhaps TRBD1 (6 bases). The CDR3 runs to 17 residues. The V end was cut by 3 bases, the J end by 0 bases, with 14 bases between. Germline CDR1 and CDR2: MNHEY and SMNVEV (reference sequence). The CDR3 DNA reads TGTGCCAGCAGTTTCGCCAGGGGAGTGACAACTAATGAAAAACTGTTTTTT. Translated: CASSFARGVTTNEKLFF. Together with reference TRBV27 and TRBJ1-4, the CDR3 gives the full variable domain: EAQVTQNPRYLITVTGKKLTVTCSQNMNHEYMSWYRQDPGLGLRQIYYSMNVEVTDKGDVPEGYKVSRKEKRNFPLILESPSPNQTSLYFCASSFARGVTTNEKLFFGSGTQLSVL.

The rearrangement uses TRBV28 and TRBJ1-4; possibly TRBD1 for D (6 bases). The V end was cut by 7 bases, the J end by 8 bases, with 14 bases between. This CDR3 region has 13 residues. The germline gives CDR1 MDHEN, CDR2 SYDVKM. The CDR3 bases are TGTGCCAGCATCAGGGGTGGAGAGGAAAAACTGTTTTTT. Amino acids: CASIRGGEEKLFF.

This chain uses TRBV30 with TRBJ2-5; 10 nucleotides match TRBD2. The CDR3 loop spans 16 amino acids. With V trimmed by 0 bases and J by 3 bases, 7 bases remained unmatched. Germline lookup yields CDR1 GTSNPN and CDR2 SVGIG (reference sequence). Here the CDR3 DNA reads TGTGCCTGGAGTGTATGGGCTAGCGGGAGAGAAGAGACCCAGTACTTC. It yields the protein CAWSVWASGREETQYF.

The chain links TRBV11-3 to TRBJ2-5, with TRBD2 identical over 8 bases. The CDR3 totals 15 residues. V lost 5 bases to trimming and J lost 5 bases; unmatched junction nucleotides: 10. CDR1 is SGHNT and CDR2 is YENEEA in the germline V gene. The CDR3 DNA is TGTGCCAGCAGCGCCCGCGGACTAGCTGAGGAGACCCAGTACTTC. Translation: CASSARGLAEETQYF.

This clone was seen a handful of times. The rearrangement joins TRBV5-1 to TRBJ1-2, with a possible D match to TRBD1 (6 bases). The CDR3 consists of 16 residues. CDR1 is SGHRS, CDR2 YFSETQ, per germline. V lost 0 bases to trimming and J lost 1 base, with 13 bases between them. The DNA of the CDR3 is TGCGCCAGCAGCTTGGGACAGGTTACCCTTAACTATGGCTACACCTTC. Its protein product is CASSLGQVTLNYGYTF.

In DNA form, the CDR3 reads TGTGCCAGCTCAGCGGGACAGAAGGGCACTGAAGCTTTCTTT. This encodes CASSAGQKGTEAFF. This chain uses TRBV18 with TRBJ1-1; 7 nucleotides line up with TRBD1. Germline values: CDR1 KGHSH, CDR2 LQKENI. The V segment lost 5 bases and the J segment 4 bases; nucleotides outside the gene matches: 7. The CDR3 totals 14 residues.

The chain carries TRBV5-1 and TRBJ2-5; tentatively, D is TRBD2 (6 bases). Germline assignment: CDR1 SGHRS and CDR2 YFSETQ. Trimming took 1 base from V and 5 from J, leaving 12 bases between them. There are 14 residues in the CDR3. CDR3 bases: TGCGCCAGCAGCTTGAATACGGGAGAGGAGACCCAGTACTTC. Translated: CASSLNTGEETQYF.

The rearrangement joins TRBV6-6 to TRBJ2-5; the D gene is possibly TRBD2 (5 bases). CDR3 length equals 15 residues. V was shortened by 0 bases and J by 5 bases, with 13 bases between the two germline ends. Germline-derived CDR1 and CDR2 are MNHNY and SVGAGI (reference sequence). The CDR3 DNA follows: TGTGCCAGCAGTTACTCGAGCCGGGGTCGCGAGACCCAGTACTTC. It yields the protein CASSYSSRGRETQYF.

V usage is TRBV27 and J usage is TRBJ1-1; 7 bases fit TRBD1. Germline loops: CDR1 MNHEY, CDR2 SMNVEV (reference sequence). The CDR3 is made up of 17 amino acids. V shed 4 bases, J shed 3 bases, and the junction held 14 bases outside the gene matches. CDR3 in DNA: TGTGCCAGCAGTTACCGCTGGCAGGGGGGTGTGGACACTGAAGCTTTCTTT. Translation: CASSYRWQGGVDTEAFF.

This clone was observed once. The rearrangement uses TRBV5-5 and TRBJ1-6; D might be TRBD1 (5 bases). Per germline, CDR1 SGHKS and CDR2 YYEKEE (reference sequence). Trimming took off 2 bases at V and 6 bases at J, with 12 bases between the two ends. The CDR3 has 15 amino acids. Written as DNA, the CDR3 is TGTGCCAGCAGCTTTCAGGCCGGGGGTAATTCACCCCTCCACTTT. It codes for CASSFQAGGNSPLHF.